This TCR beta chain was identified during a study of cytomegalovirus exposure and HLA in healthy donors. Study as a whole: Around 76% of 300 to 450 genotyped donors fell in the Caucasian-associated ancestry cluster. Findings and caveats of the study: Indistinguishable V segments such as TRBV6-2 and TRBV6-3 were excluded. With high specificity and sensitivity, the classifier reportedly diagnosed cytomegalovirus status.

Each of the donors was a healthy bone marrow donor. The PCR employed 60 Vbeta primers together with 13 Jbeta primers. Clones were sequenced by immunoSEQ multiplex PCR, and TCRdb holds only the in-frame ones, with some missing. This repertoire includes 55,000 to 65,000 clones. CDR1 and CDR2 (germline): MNHEY, SVGAGI. The germline V and J ends were trimmed by 10 bases and 6 bases, with 15 bases remaining between them. This CDR3 region has 12 residues. About this clone: The antigen is not known.

The sequencing sample was made of PBMCs. This TCR derives from a woman between 18 and 29 years old in good health and CMV-seronegative. The J gene is TRBJ1-2, the V gene TRBV6-5; weak D call: TRBD1 (6 bases). CDR3 sequence: CAIAGGADGYTF. The DNA of the CDR3 is TGTGCCATTGCTGGGGGGGCAGATGGCTACACCTTC.